This T cell receptor beta chain was captured by sequencing in a study of blood T cell repertoires in COVID-19 (dated by TCRdb to 2020 to 2021). Study-level background: The collaborator samples originated in the United States, Italy and Spain and spanned the acute and convalescent phases of COVID-19. The material from the prospective study consisted of cDNA or gDNA derived from T cells, B-cell-depleted T cells, or PBMCs. Deeply sampled blood TCRbeta repertoires from subjects exposed to, actively infected with, or recovered from COVID-19 were included in the dataset. The repertoires were made available in a free public database intended to serve as a resource for research on the immune response to SARS-CoV-2. The samples were drawn from two sources: the first 160 participants of the ongoing ImmuneRACE study, and over 950 subjects contributed by 6 global collaborators. Sample metadata almost always included a de-identified subject ID, COVID-19 status, age in years and sex. Where available, HLA class I and class II types were taken from metadata supplied by the sample provider and were not determined by assay-based typing.

CDR1 and CDR2, per the germline V gene, are MGHDK and SYGVNS. V loses 4 bases at its end and J loses 1 base; junction bases beyond the gene matches: 3. The CDR3 holds 14 amino acids from the cysteine to the phenylalanine. CDR3 DNA is the only sequence kept; it has 42 bases, read in frame from the first base. TCRbeta CDR3 regions were amplified from genomic DNA by means of the immunoSEQ Assay, a bias-controlled multiplex PCR. The authors processed their data as follows. Nucleated cell counts per sample were estimated from amplification of reference gene primers within the assay. Sequence reads were collapsed and filtered to measure the absolute abundance of every unique TCRbeta CDR3 rearrangement. For each sample, productive Simpson clonality was calculated by taking the square root of Simpson's diversity index across productive rearrangements. What TCRdb holds here is the immuneACCESS table cut down to in-frame rearrangements. Part of the clones is not present; checked against another copy, under half of the missing clones reflect an unresolved V gene, and the others are unexplained. The DNA gave D and trimming, while V, J and clone size come from that table. Across this sample there are roughly 250,000 clones, with approximately 90% seen only once. In total, the top ten clones hold 2.5% to 3% of the sample.

Comment on this clone: What antigen it recognizes has not been identified. No much larger clone exists at a distance of one base, and base qualities are not known.

Study-level results and caveats: The amount of clinical and demographic metadata varied by source and participant and was provided uncurated.

Enrolling through a virtual design, the prospective study's participants ranged in age from roughly 18 to 89 years and lived across roughly 24 United States geographic areas. To assign participants to cohorts, the prospective study relied on clinical history that participants themselves reported in a screening survey and a study questionnaire. In the prospective study, mobile phlebotomists collected whole blood, serum and a nasopharyngeal or oropharyngeal swab from each participant. Over a roughly two-month period, participants in the prospective study had the option of providing additional blood draws and questionnaires. Before DNA extraction, blood samples from the prospective study were shipped at room temperature or frozen.

This TCR was sampled from a woman in her 30s with acute COVID-19. Sequencing was done on a sample of PBMCs or T cells enriched from blood (not recorded which). Here the chain combines TRBV25-1 and TRBJ1-1; a stretch of 7 junction bases matches TRBD1. The DNA sequence follows: TGTGCCAGCAGTGCCTACAGGGGGAACACTGAAGCTTTCTTT. This gives the protein CASSAYRGNTEAFF. The CDR3 plus the reference TRBV25-1 and TRBJ1-1 genes for the other parts give the full variable domain: EADIYQTPRYLVIGTGKKITLECSQTMGHDKMYWYQQDPGMELHLIHYSYGVNSTEKGDLSSESTVSRIRTEHFPLTLESARPSHTSQYLCASSAYRGNTEAFFGQGTRLTVV.